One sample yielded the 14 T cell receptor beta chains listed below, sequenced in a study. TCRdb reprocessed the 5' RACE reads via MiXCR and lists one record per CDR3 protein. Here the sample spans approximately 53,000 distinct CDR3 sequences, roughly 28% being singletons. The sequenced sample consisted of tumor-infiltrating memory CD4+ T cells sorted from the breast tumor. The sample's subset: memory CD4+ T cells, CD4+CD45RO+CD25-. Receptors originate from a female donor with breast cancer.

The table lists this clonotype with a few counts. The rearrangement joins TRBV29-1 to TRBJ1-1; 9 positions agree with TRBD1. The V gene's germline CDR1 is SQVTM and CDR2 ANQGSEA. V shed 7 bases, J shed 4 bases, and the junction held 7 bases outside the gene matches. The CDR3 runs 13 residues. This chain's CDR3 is CSARTGAVTEAFF. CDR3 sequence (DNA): TGCAGCGCGCGGACAGGGGCGGTCACTGAAGCTTTCTTT.

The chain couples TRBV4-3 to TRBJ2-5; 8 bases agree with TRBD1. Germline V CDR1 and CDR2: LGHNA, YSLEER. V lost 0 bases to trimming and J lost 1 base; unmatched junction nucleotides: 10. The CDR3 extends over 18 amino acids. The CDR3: CASSQDTGTGLPQETQYF. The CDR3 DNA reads TGCGCCAGCAGCCAAGATACCGGGACAGGCCTACCCCAAGAGACCCAGTACTTC.

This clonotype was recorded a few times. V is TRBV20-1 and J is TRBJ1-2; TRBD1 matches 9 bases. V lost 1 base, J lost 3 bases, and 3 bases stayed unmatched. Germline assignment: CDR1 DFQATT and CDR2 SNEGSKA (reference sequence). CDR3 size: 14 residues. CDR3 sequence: CSARGDREHYGYTF. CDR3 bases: TGCAGTGCTAGAGGGGACAGGGAACACTATGGCTACACCTTC.

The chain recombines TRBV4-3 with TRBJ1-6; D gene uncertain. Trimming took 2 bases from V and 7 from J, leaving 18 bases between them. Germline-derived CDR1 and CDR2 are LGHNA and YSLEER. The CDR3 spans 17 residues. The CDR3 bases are TGCGCCAGCAGCCAACGGCCGCACGGAGAAATGAATTCACCCCTCCACTTT. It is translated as CASSQRPHGEMNSPLHF.

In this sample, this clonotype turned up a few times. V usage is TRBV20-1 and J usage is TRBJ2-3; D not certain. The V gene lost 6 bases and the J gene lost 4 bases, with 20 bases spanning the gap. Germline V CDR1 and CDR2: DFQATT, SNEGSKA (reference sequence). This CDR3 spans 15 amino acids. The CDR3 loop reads CSALHPRGTSDTQYF. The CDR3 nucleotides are TGCAGTGCGCTCCACCCCCGAGGCACTTCAGATACGCAGTATTTT.

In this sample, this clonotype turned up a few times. The CDR3 is CASSQWTGGRYNSPLHF. As DNA, the CDR3 is TGTGCCAGCAGTCAATGGACAGGGGGCCGTTATAATTCACCCCTCCACTTT. The chain couples TRBV27 to TRBJ1-6; TRBD1 matches at 11 bases. This CDR3 has 17 residues. The V gene's germline CDR1 is MNHEY and CDR2 SMNVEV (reference sequence). V shed 5 bases, J shed 4 bases, and the junction held 7 bases outside the gene matches.

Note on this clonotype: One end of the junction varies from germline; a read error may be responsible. The CDR3 coding sequence is TGCGCCAGCAGCAGCCAAACGGGACTAGCGGGAGGACAGTGCTTC. It specifies CASSSQTGLAGGQCF. The chain carries TRBV5-1 and TRBJ2-1, with 15 bases fitting TRBD2. Germline V gene sequence: CDR1 SGHRS, CDR2 YFSETQ. This CDR3 spans 15 amino acids.

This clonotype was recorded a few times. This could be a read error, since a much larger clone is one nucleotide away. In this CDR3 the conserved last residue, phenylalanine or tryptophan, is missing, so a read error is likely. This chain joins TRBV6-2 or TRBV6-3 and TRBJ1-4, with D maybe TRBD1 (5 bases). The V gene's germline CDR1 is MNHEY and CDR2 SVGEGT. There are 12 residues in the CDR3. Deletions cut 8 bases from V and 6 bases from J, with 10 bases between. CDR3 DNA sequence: TGTGCCAGCCAAGGGGATGATGAAAAACTGTTTCTT. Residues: CASQGDDEKLFL.

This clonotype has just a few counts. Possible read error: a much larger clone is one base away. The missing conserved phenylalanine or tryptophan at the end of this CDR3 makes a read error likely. The CDR3 is CASSPDGDQETQYV. CDR3 bases: TGCGCCAGCAGCCCGGACGGGGACCAAGAGACCCAGTACGTC. This chain connects TRBV5-1 to TRBJ2-5; TRBD2 might be the D (5 bases). V shed 4 bases and J shed 0 bases, with 10 bases lying between them. This CDR3 comprises 14 residues. Germline loops: CDR1 SGHRS, CDR2 YFSETQ.

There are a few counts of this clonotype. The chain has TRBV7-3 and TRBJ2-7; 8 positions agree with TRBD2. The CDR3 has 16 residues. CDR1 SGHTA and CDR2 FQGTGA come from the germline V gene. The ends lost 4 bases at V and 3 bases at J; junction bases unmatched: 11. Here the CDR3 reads CASSSLISGSFYEQYF. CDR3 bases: TGTGCCAGCAGCTCGCTTATAAGCGGGAGTTTCTACGAGCAGTACTTC.

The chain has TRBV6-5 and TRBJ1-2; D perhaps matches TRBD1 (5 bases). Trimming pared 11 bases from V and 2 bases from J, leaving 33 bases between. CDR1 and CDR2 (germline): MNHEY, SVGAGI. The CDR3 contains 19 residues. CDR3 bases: TGTGCCGGACAATCATGTGGATCCCTCGTTTGGGTCGTAAACTATGGCTACACCTTC. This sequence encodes CAGQSCGSLVWVVNYGYTF.

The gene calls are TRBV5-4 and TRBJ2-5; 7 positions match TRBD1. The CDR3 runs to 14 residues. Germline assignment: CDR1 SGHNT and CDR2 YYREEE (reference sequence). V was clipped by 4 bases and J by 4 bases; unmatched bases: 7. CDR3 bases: TGTGCCAGCAGCCATAAACAGGGGACAGAGACCCAGTACTTC. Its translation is CASSHKQGTETQYF. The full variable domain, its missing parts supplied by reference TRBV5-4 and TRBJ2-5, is ETGVTQSPTHLIKTRGQQVTLRCSSQSGHNTVSWYQQALGQGPQFIFQYYREEENGRGNFPPRFSGLQFPNYSSELNVNALELDDSALYLCASSHKQGTETQYFGPGTRLLVL.

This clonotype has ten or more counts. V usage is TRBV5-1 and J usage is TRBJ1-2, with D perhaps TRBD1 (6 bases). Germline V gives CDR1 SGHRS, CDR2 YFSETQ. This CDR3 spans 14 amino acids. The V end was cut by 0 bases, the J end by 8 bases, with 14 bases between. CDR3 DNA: TGCGCCAGCAGCTTGGGGGGGCCAGGAGTCGGCTACACCTTC. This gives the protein CASSLGGPGVGYTF.

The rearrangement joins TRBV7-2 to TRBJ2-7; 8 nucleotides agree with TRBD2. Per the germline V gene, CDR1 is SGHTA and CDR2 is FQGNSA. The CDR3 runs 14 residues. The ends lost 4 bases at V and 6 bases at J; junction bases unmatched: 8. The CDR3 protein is CASSSSPGLAEQYF. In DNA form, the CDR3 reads TGTGCCAGCAGCTCTAGCCCAGGACTAGCCGAGCAGTACTTC.